This T cell receptor (beta chain) was sequenced for a study of T cells after yellow fever vaccination. With V trimmed by 3 bases and J by 8 bases, 5 bases remained unmatched. This CDR3 is 15 amino acids long. CDR1 is SGHDT, CDR2 YYEEEE, per germline. TCRdb reprocessed the 5' RACE reads via MiXCR and lists one record per CDR3 protein. The sample holds 300,000 to 400,000 distinct CDR3 sequences; around 12% are singletons and the top ten take 2.5% to 3.5%. Source: CD4+ T cells sorted from PBMCs, taken 15 days after the yellow fever booster vaccination. The rearrangement uses TRBV5-6 and TRBJ1-6; 10 bases are a match to TRBD1. The receptor was isolated from a man in his late teens or twenties who received the YFV17D yellow fever vaccine. CDR3 protein: CASSSWDRGDSPLHF. For the CDR3, the DNA is TGTGCCAGCAGCTCCTGGGACAGGGGAGATTCACCCCTCCACTTT.